These 4 T cell receptor beta chains came from one sample sequenced in a study of cytomegalovirus exposure and HLA in healthy donors. Both 60 Vbeta primers and 13 Jbeta primers went into the PCR. Sequenced by immunoSEQ multiplex PCR; TCRdb stores in-frame clones only, minus some. The sample contains some 250,000 clones, over 80% of which appear only once. Sequencing used PBMCs. The receptors derive from a woman between 40 and 55 years old in good health and CMV-seropositive.

J is TRBJ2-4 and V is TRBV18, with a possible D match to TRBD1 (6 bases). With 5 bases removed from V and 2 bases from J, the gap between germline ends came to 10 bases. Germline V gene data show CDR1 as KGHSH and CDR2 as LQKENI. CDR3 size: 14 residues. CDR3 loop: CASSDTGSKNIQYF. CDR3 nucleotide sequence: TGTGCCAGCTCAGACACAGGGTCCAAAAACATTCAGTACTTC. The variable domain in full, completed from reference TRBV18 and TRBJ2-4, reads NAGVMQNPRHLVRRRGQEARLRCSPMKGHSHVYWYRQLPEEGLKFMVYLQKENIIDESGMPKERFSAEFPKEGPSILRIQQVVRGDSAAYFCASSDTGSKNIQYFGAGTRLSVL.

V gene TRBV5-4 combines with J gene TRBJ1-1; D perhaps matches TRBD1 (5 bases). The V and J ends lost 1 base and 1 base respectively, with 11 bases between them. CDR1 is SGHNT, CDR2 YYREEE, per germline (reference sequence). The CDR3 sequence is 15 residues long. As DNA, the CDR3 is TGTGCCAGCAGCTTGCATCCAGGGTCGAACACTGAAGCTTTCTTT. Amino acid sequence: CASSLHPGSNTEAFF.

CDR3 sequence: CASSRQGEVGYTF. CDR3 in DNA: TGTGCCAGCAGCCGACAGGGGGAAGTTGGCTACACCTTC. This chain uses TRBV5-4 with TRBJ1-2; 9 bases line up with TRBD1. Germline V CDR1 and CDR2: SGHNT, YYREEE (reference sequence). V gave up 4 bases and J gave up 7 bases; unmatched junction bases: 5. CDR3 length: 13 amino acids.

This clone has only one observation. The chain couples TRBV7-9 to TRBJ2-3, with TRBD2 as a possible D gene (5 bases). Trimming left V 1 base short and J 2 bases short, with 10 bases between. Germline CDR1 SEHNR, CDR2 FQNEAQ (reference sequence). CDR3 length equals 15 residues. CDR3 region: CASSLDGNPTDTQYF. Here the CDR3 DNA reads TGTGCCAGCAGCTTAGACGGGAATCCCACAGATACGCAGTATTTT.